This passage covers 5 T cell receptor beta chains from one sample sequenced in a study of tumor and adjacent non-tumor tissue in lung cancer. The template was RNA from unsorted bulk tissue. Three rounds of nested PCR, following a modified ARM-PCR protocol, produced the TCRbeta library. TCRdb re-analysed the multiplex PCR reads in MiXCR, keeping a single row per CDR3 protein. The sample shows about 120,000 distinct CDR3 sequences, 84% of them seen only once. Sample: lung tumor tissue. Source of these receptors: a man aged 65-85 years with non-small cell lung cancer.

Note on this clonotype: Likely a read error: the CDR3 ends without its conserved phenylalanine or tryptophan. The DNA is left out, because the CDR3 cannot be placed on it with certainty; the CDR3 is given as TCRdb lists it. The chain joins TRBV10-2 to TRBJ2-1; TRBD1 is taken as the D call from the table, unchecked against the DNA. The CDR3 is 15 amino acids long, termini counted. Germline CDR1 and CDR2: WSHSY and SAAADI. The CDR3 region is CASRSPGPSSHGQFL.

This chain uses TRBV5-4 with TRBJ2-1, with D maybe TRBD1 (6 bases). Trimming took 2 bases from V and 15 from J, leaving 24 bases between them. Per the germline V gene, CDR1 is SGHNT and CDR2 is YYREEE (reference sequence). The CDR3 loop spans 15 amino acids. The CDR3 is CASSFGGRMGNDRFF. CDR3 nucleotides: TGTGCCAGCAGCTTTGGGGGCAGGATGGGGAATGATCGGTTCTTC.

This clonotype occurred once. The junction shows a germline mismatch at one end, possibly a read error. The chain employs TRBV5-5 and TRBJ1-2; D uncertain. From germline, CDR1 is SGHKS and CDR2 YYEKEE (reference sequence). The CDR3 spans 13 residues. CDR3 DNA: TGTGCCCGCAGTTTGGGCGTGAACTATGGCTACACCTTC. Translated, it gives CARSLGVNYGYTF.

With regard to this clonotype: A much larger clone lies one base from this, so it may be a read error. The chain combines TRBV28 with TRBJ1-1, with 7 bases aligning to TRBD1. This CDR3 has 15 amino acids. From germline, CDR1 is MDHEN and CDR2 SYDVKM. V dropped 5 bases and J dropped 5; count of bases not matched to a gene: 11. The CDR3 bases are TGTGCCAGCAGTCCATGGGGACAGAGGGGTACTGAAGCTTTCTTT. Translated: CASSPWGQRGTEAFF.

About this clonotype itself: A junction boundary mismatches the germline segment, possibly from a read error. This chain connects TRBV5-1 to TRBJ1-1; possibly TRBD1 for D (5 bases). Germline CDR1 and CDR2: SGHRS and YFSETQ. This CDR3 is 14 amino acids long. The CDR3 sequence is CASGFHGAGTEAFF. The CDR3 nucleotides read TGCGCCAGCGGCTTCCATGGGGCTGGGACTGAAGCTTTCTTT.